The T cell receptor (beta chain) under discussion was sequenced for a study of beta chain features in type 1 diabetes. Trimming took 5 bases from V and 1 from J, leaving 20 bases between them. The CDR3 has 17 amino acids. Germline CDR1 reads SEHNR; CDR2 reads FQNEAQ (reference sequence). A few counts support this clone. cDNA synthesis used the whole RNA isolate, giving expressed TCRB sequences. Produced via immunoSEQ multiplex PCR; TCRdb's table is partial and in-frame only. The data hold more than 20,000 clones, with approximately 70% observed a single time. The receptor was isolated from a woman in her thirties or forties in good health. The sequencing input was Tregs from blood. The chain couples TRBV7-9 to TRBJ1-1, with D maybe TRBD1 (5 bases). The CDR3 coding sequence is TGTGCCAGCAGCGGTCAAGGGTGGGGCAGGGCGAACACTGAAGCTTTCTTT. Encoded protein: CASSGQGWGRANTEAFF.